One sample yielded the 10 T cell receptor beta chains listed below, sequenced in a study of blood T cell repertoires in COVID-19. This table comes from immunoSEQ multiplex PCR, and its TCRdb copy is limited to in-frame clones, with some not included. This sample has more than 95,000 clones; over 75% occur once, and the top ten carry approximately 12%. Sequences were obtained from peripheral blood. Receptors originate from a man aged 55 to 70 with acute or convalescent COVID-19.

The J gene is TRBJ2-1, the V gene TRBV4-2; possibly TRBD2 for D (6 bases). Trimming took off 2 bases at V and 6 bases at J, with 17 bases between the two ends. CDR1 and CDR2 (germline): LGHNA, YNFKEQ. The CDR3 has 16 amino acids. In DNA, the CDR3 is TGTGCCAGCAGCCAACACTATATCGGGAGCTTCAATGAGCAGTTCTTC. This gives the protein CASSQHYIGSFNEQFF.

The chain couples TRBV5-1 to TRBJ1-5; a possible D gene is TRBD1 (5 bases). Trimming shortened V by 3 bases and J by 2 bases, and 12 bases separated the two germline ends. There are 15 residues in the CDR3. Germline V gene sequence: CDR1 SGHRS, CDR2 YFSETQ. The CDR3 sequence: CASSSSGGGNQPQHF. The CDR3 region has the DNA TGCGCCAGCAGCTCAAGCGGAGGGGGCAATCAGCCCCAGCATTTT.

DNA for the CDR3: TGTGCCATCAGTGAGGGATCAGGAATGAACACTGAAGCTTTCTTT. Translated: CAISEGSGMNTEAFF. V usage is TRBV10-3 and J usage is TRBJ1-1; no reliable D call. From germline, CDR1 is ENHRY and CDR2 SYGVKD. The V and J ends lost 2 bases and 0 bases respectively, with 10 bases between them. The CDR3 consists of 15 residues.

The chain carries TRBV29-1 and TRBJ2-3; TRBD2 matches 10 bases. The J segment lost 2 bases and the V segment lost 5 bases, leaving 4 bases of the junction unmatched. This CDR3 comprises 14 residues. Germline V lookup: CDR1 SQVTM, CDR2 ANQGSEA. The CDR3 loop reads CSVRLAGATDTQYF. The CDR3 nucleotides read TGCAGCGTTAGACTAGCGGGCGCCACAGATACGCAGTATTTT.

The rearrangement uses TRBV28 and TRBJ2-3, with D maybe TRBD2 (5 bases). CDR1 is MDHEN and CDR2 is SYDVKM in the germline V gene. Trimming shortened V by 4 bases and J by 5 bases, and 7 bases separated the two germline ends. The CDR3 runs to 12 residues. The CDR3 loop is CASSSRGDTQYF. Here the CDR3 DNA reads TGTGCCAGCAGTTCACGGGGAGATACGCAGTATTTT.

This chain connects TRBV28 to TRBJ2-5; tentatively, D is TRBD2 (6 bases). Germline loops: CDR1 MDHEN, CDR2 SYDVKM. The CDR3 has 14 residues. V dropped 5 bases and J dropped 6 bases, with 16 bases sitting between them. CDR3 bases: TGTGCCAGCAGTGCCTCATGGGGGGTAAAGACCCAGTACTTC. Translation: CASSASWGVKTQYF. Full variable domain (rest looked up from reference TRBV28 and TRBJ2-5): DVKVTQSSRYLVKRTGEKVFLECVQDMDHENMFWYRQDPGLGLRLIYFSYDVKMKEKGDIPEGYSVSREKKERFSLILESASTNQTSMYLCASSASWGVKTQYFGPGTRLLVL.

The DNA of the CDR3 is TGTGCCAGCAGCTCCGCGGGGGCTTTTGGCTACACCTTC. This sequence encodes CASSSAGAFGYTF. V is TRBV11-2 and J is TRBJ1-2; a possible D gene is TRBD1 (6 bases). The CDR3 totals 13 residues. The V gene lost 4 bases and the J gene lost 7 bases, with 13 bases spanning the gap. In germline, CDR1 is SGHAT, CDR2 FQNNGV.

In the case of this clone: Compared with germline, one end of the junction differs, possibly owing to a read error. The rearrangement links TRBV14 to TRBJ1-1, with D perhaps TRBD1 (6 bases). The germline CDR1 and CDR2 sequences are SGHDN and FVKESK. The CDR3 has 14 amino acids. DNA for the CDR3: TGTGCCAGCAGCCAAGATATCGTAACAGGGAGAATTGACTTT. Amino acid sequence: CASSQDIVTGRIDF.

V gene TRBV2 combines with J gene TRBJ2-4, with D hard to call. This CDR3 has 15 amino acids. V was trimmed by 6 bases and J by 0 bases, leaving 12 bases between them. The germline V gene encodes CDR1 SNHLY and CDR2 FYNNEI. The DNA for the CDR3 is TGTGCCAGCAGACCTACCTACTCAGCCAAAAACATTCAGTACTTC. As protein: CASRPTYSAKNIQYF.

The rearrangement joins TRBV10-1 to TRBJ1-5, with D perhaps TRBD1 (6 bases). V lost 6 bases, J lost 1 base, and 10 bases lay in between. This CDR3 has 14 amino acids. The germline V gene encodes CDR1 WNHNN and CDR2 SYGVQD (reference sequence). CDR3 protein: CASRSGESNQPQHF. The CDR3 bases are TGCGCCAGCAGGTCAGGGGAGAGCAATCAGCCCCAGCATTTT.